The next 8 T cell receptor beta chains were all read from a single sample in a study of T cells after yellow fever vaccination. TCRdb itself ran the 5' RACE reads through MiXCR, one entry per CDR3 protein. Of some 170,000 distinct CDR3 sequences listed, about a tenth are singletons. This specimen was CD8+ T cells sorted from PBMCs, taken 45 days after the yellow fever booster vaccination. Receptors were obtained from a man younger than 35 who received the YFV17D yellow fever vaccine.

This clonotype occurred many times. This chain uses TRBV3-1 with TRBJ2-5; 7 positions agree with TRBD1. There are 16 residues in the CDR3. CDR1 LGHDT and CDR2 YNNKEL come from the germline V gene (reference sequence). With 3 bases clipped from V and 4 bases from J, the junction kept 11 bases outside the gene matches. This CDR3 reads CASSQGLTGRAETQYF. The CDR3 DNA reads as TGTGCCAGCAGCCAGGGCCTGACAGGGCGCGCAGAGACCCAGTACTTC.

This clonotype was counted a few times. This chain uses TRBV29-1 with TRBJ2-2, with D perhaps TRBD2 (6 bases). This CDR3 has 14 residues. The V end was cut by 7 bases, the J end by 2 bases, with 14 bases between. CDR1 SQVTM and CDR2 ANQGSEA come from the germline V gene. The CDR3 DNA follows: TGCAGCGGACGGGGGTCCCCCAACACCGGGGAGCTGTTTTTT. Its translation: CSGRGSPNTGELFF.

The J gene is TRBJ2-3, the V gene TRBV6-5; maybe TRBD1 (5 bases). Germline lookup yields CDR1 MNHEY and CDR2 SVGAGI. The CDR3 length is 12 residues. Trimming took 5 bases from V and 8 from J, leaving 11 bases between them. CDR3 DNA sequence: TGTGCCAGCAGTCCCGATGGGGCTACGCAGTATTTT. The encoded protein is CASSPDGATQYF.

This clonotype was observed many times. The CDR3 here is CASSGSGGDTQYF. The CDR3 nucleotides read TGTGCCAGCAGTGGCTCCGGGGGAGATACGCAGTATTTT. V gene TRBV9 combines with J gene TRBJ2-3; D is perhaps TRBD2 (6 bases). Germline values: CDR1 SGDLS, CDR2 YYNGEE. V lost 5 bases to trimming and J lost 5 bases, with 12 bases between them. There are 13 residues in the CDR3.

The chain has TRBV6-2 or TRBV6-3 and TRBJ2-5; D is undetermined. The CDR3 covers 14 residues. Trimming left V 0 bases short and J 5 bases short, with 10 bases between. The V gene's germline CDR1 is MNHEY and CDR2 SVGEGT. Written as DNA, the CDR3 is TGTGCCAGCAGTTACTCTCCTATCAGGGAGACCCAGTACTTC. Its protein is CASSYSPIRETQYF.

This rearrangement joins TRBV10-2 to TRBJ2-7; D perhaps matches TRBD1 (6 bases). CDR3 length: 13 residues. The V end lost 8 bases, the J end lost 4 bases, and 15 bases lay between the germline ends. Per the germline V gene, CDR1 is WSHSY and CDR2 is SAAADI. The DNA of the CDR3 is TGCGCCAGCGGGGGCTTGGCGCCGTACGAGCAGTACTTC. It yields the protein CASGGLAPYEQYF.

The V and J genes are TRBV12-3 or TRBV12-4 and TRBJ1-1; D gene ambiguous. The CDR3 covers 12 residues. The V end was cut by 4 bases, the J end by 6 bases, with 9 bases between. The CDR3 here is CASSSAAAEAFF. CDR3 bases: TGTGCCAGCAGTTCGGCCGCGGCTGAAGCTTTCTTT.

This clonotype has just a few counts. The genes are TRBV28 and TRBJ2-7, with D unresolved. This CDR3 spans 14 amino acids. Trimming shortened V by 7 bases and J by 5 bases, and 18 bases separated the two germline ends. In germline, CDR1 is MDHEN, CDR2 SYDVKM. The CDR3 DNA follows: TGTGCCAGCAACCCAGGCGCGGTACGGAACGAGCAGTACGTC. Translation gives CASNPGAVRNEQYV.